This T cell receptor beta chain was retrieved from a study of cytomegalovirus exposure and HLA in healthy donors. Trimming took off 4 bases at V and 4 bases at J, with 16 bases between the two ends. Germline V lookup: CDR1 MGHRA, CDR2 YSYEKL. The CDR3 runs 15 residues. PCR was performed using 60 Vbeta and 13 Jbeta primers. The protocol was immunoSEQ multiplex PCR, while the TCRdb copy is restricted to in-frame clones and leaves out a portion. The sample has 140,000 to 150,000 clones; over 60% are singletons. Sampled while nominally healthy, donors likely had unrecorded immune exposures. This sequence joins TRBV4-1 and TRBJ1-2; perhaps TRBD1 as D (5 bases). The receptor was isolated from a man in his forties in good health and CMV-seronegative. Sequenced: PBMCs. CDR3 DNA: TGCGCCAGCAGCCCTGGGCGGGGCGCGACCTATGGCTACACCTTC. Translating it yields CASSPGRGATYGYTF.